This T cell receptor (beta chain) was identified during a study of CD8+ T cells in alopecia areata. At the level of the study: Twice daily, treated patients received 5 to 10 mg of oral tofacitinib.

Treatment: oral pan-JAK inhibitor, 5-10 mg twice daily. Lesional scalp punch biopsies and peripheral blood came from alopecia areata patients. CDR3 length: 13 residues. The germline V and J ends were trimmed by 4 bases and 1 base, with 10 bases remaining between them. Germline loops: CDR1 SQVTM, CDR2 ANQGSEA. About this clone itself: As yet, its antigen is unknown.

General study results and limits: There was only one nonresponder, so it was unclear how baseline CD8+ expansion relates to response.

As the sequencing template, cDNA was produced by extracting RNA and reverse transcribing it. Sequencing was performed with immunoSEQ multiplex PCR; in TCRdb, only in-frame clones are kept and a portion is missing. The sample comprises 150,000 to 200,000 clones, roughly 60% of which are singletons, and about 1.3% rests with the top ten. The origin of this receptor is a human donor with alopecia areata. The chain uses TRBV29-1 and TRBJ1-1, with D unresolved. The sample was CD4+ T cells sorted from blood, taken at approximately week 50, from a patient treated with tofacitinib. The CDR3 DNA sequence: TGCAGCGTTGTCGGGAGGGCGAACACTGAAGCTTTCTTT. This sequence encodes CSVVGRANTEAFF.